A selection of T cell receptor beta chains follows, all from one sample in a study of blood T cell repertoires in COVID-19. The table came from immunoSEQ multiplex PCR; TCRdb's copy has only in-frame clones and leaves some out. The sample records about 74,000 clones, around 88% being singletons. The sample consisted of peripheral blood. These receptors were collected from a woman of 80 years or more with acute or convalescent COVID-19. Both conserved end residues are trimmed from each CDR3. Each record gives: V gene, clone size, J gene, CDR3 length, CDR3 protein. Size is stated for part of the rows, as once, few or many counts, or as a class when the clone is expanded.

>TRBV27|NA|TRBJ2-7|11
ASSFTPDRGLH
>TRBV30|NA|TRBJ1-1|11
AWSGTGYTEAF
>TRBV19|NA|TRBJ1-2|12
ASSIGHSDYGYT
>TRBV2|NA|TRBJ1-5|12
ASSDGGLGQPQH
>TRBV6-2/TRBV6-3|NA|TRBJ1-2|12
ASSYDRSLYGYT
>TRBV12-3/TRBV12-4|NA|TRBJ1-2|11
ASSLQGWSGYT
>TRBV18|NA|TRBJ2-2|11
ASSPIEAGELF
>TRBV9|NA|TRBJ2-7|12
ASSVEAGAYEQY
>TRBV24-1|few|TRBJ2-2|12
ATGLAGETGELF
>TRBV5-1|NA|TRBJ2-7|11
ASSFGVLGEQY
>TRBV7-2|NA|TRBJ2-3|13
ASSLRTSGGGAQY
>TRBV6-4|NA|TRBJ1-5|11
AGTGDRNQPQH
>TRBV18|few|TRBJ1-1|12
ASSRDRGDTEAF
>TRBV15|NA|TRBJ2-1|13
ATTRESGYYNEQF
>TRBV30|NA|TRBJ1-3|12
AWSVGSSGNTIY
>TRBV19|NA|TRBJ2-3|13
ASSFGQGRTDTQY
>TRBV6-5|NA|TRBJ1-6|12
ASSLNSGNSPLH
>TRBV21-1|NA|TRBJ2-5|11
ASIGGLQETQY
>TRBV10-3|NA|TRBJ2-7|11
ATTMGGDHEQY
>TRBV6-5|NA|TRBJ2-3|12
ARIAGGPIDTQY
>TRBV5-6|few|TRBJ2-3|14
ASSSRTSGSTDTQY
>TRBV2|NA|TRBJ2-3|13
ARKGIGGSGDTQY
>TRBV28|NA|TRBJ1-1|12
ASTFGGRNTEAF
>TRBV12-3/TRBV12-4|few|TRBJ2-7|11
ASGDRGRGEQY
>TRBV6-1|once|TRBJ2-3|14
ASSGWSGGSPDTQY
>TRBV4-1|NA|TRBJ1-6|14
ASSQGGDSYNSPLH
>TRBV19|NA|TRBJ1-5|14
ASSTQQGQGRQPQH
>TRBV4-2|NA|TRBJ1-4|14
ASSLTRGTGDEKLF
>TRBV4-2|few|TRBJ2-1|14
ASSQGEGQGRNEQF
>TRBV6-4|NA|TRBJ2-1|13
ASSVAPGLPNEQF
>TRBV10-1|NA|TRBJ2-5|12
ACNHGGAGETQY